One and the same sample provided the 5 T cell receptor beta chains below, sequenced in a study of T cell changes during pregnancy in multiple sclerosis. TCRdb keeps only in-frame clones here, not all; method: immunoSEQ multiplex PCR. This table has under 50,000 clones, nearly 90% appearing once. This material consisted of CD4+ T cells from peripheral blood mononuclear cells, taken after pregnancy. These TCRs come from a female donor with multiple sclerosis, enrolled in a pregnancy study.

This chain joins TRBV18 and TRBJ2-5; D is possibly TRBD2 (5 bases). Trimming removed 1 base from V and 5 bases from J, with 8 bases in between. CDR3 length: 13 amino acids. From germline, CDR1 is KGHSH and CDR2 LQKENI. This CDR3 reads CASSPLGKETQYF. The CDR3 coding sequence is TGTGCCAGCTCACCACTCGGGAAGGAGACCCAGTACTTC. The whole variable domain, filled in from reference TRBV18 and TRBJ2-5, reads NAGVMQNPRHLVRRRGQEARLRCSPMKGHSHVYWYRQLPEEGLKFMVYLQKENIIDESGMPKERFSAEFPKEGPSILRIQQVVRGDSAAYFCASSPLGKETQYFGPGTRLLVL.

The chain is built from TRBV28 and TRBJ1-1; 9 bases fit TRBD1. Germline assignment: CDR1 MDHEN and CDR2 SYDVKM. Unmatched junction bases numbered 4, after V lost 6 bases and J lost 5 bases. This CDR3 is 13 amino acids long. CDR3 loop: CASRGQGETEAFF. DNA of the CDR3: TGTGCCAGCAGGGGACAGGGAGAGACTGAAGCTTTCTTT.

The chain combines TRBV28 with TRBJ2-1, with 8 nucleotides matching TRBD2. Germline V lookup: CDR1 MDHEN, CDR2 SYDVKM. V was clipped by 0 bases and J by 5 bases; unmatched bases: 6. CDR3 length: 16 amino acids. CDR3 nucleotides: TGTGCCAGCAGTTTATGGGCGGGAGGCAGGAACAATGAGCAGTTCTTC. Translation gives CASSLWAGGRNNEQFF. Supplemented by reference TRBV28 and TRBJ2-1, the full variable domain reads DVKVTQSSRYLVKRTGEKVFLECVQDMDHENMFWYRQDPGLGLRLIYFSYDVKMKEKGDIPEGYSVSREKKERFSLILESASTNQTSMYLCASSLWAGGRNNEQFFGPGTRLTVL.

The chain combines TRBV30 with TRBJ2-7; no firm D call. The CDR3 contains 15 residues. V shed 2 bases and J shed 3 bases, with 17 bases lying between them. Germline values: CDR1 GTSNPN, CDR2 SVGIG (reference sequence). CDR3 nucleotide sequence: TGTGCCTGGAGTCTCGACCAGACACGCCGCTACGAGCAGTACTTC. Translation gives CAWSLDQTRRYEQYF.

Written as DNA, the CDR3 is TGTGCCAGCAGTTACGACTTTCCAAGGGGCCCTGAAGCTTTCTTT. This encodes CASSYDFPRGPEAFF. The V gene is TRBV6-5, the J gene TRBJ1-1, with a weak D call TRBD1 (5 bases). Trimming shortened V by 2 bases and J by 6 bases, and 16 bases separated the two germline ends. The CDR3 consists of 15 residues. Per the germline V gene, CDR1 is MNHEY and CDR2 is SVGAGI.